A single sample gave rise to the 19 T cell receptor beta chains below, sequenced in a study of T-cell memory formation after mild COVID-19. TCRdb processed the 5' RACE reads anew with MiXCR; each CDR3 protein has one entry. The sample gives 390,000 or so distinct CDR3 sequences, about 15% of which show up once; 20% to 25% is in the top ten. The sample taken for sequencing was PBMCs or a T cell subset sorted from them (not recorded which). The source of these receptors is a man between 18 and 29 years old who had mild COVID-19 (a few samples of this study predate the infection). Cell type and time point are not known.

This clonotype was observed a handful of times. The J gene is TRBJ2-2, the V gene TRBV7-9; 9 bases are a match to TRBD1. J lost 6 bases, V lost 5 bases, and 7 bases had no gene match. The germline V gene encodes CDR1 SEHNR and CDR2 FQNEAQ (reference sequence). The CDR3 loop spans 15 amino acids. The CDR3 is CASSPRDRASGELFF. CDR3 coding DNA: TGTGCCAGCAGCCCAAGGGACAGGGCGTCCGGGGAGCTGTTTTTT.

The rearrangement links TRBV5-4 to TRBJ2-7; 11 positions match TRBD1. V trimming: 7 bases; J trimming: 4 bases; junction bases outside the gene matches: 4. The germline gives CDR1 SGHNT, CDR2 YYREEE (reference sequence). The CDR3 spans 13 residues. The CDR3 protein is CASGDRGKYEQYF. CDR3 in DNA: TGTGCCAGCGGGGACAGGGGGAAATACGAGCAGTACTTC.

This clonotype was counted only a few times. The V and J genes are TRBV12-3 or TRBV12-4 and TRBJ1-1; D unclear. The CDR3 consists of 13 residues. Trimming cost V 4 bases and J 6 bases, with 12 bases left between them. The CDR3 DNA is TGTGCCAGCAGTTATAGCGAGTCCCCTGAAGCTTTCTTT. Residues: CASSYSESPEAFF.

The J gene is TRBJ2-4, the V gene TRBV9; TRBD2 aligns across 10 bases. This CDR3 has 14 residues. Trimming at V came to 2 bases and at J to 8 bases, leaving 4 bases not matched to a gene. In germline, CDR1 is SGDLS, CDR2 YYNGEE. CDR3 loop: CASSVGLAAHIQYF. The CDR3 DNA is TGTGCCAGCAGCGTCGGACTAGCGGCTCACATTCAGTACTTC.

This rearrangement joins TRBV7-6 to TRBJ2-1; TRBD2 matches at 11 bases. Unmatched junction bases numbered 11, after V lost 1 base and J lost 12 bases. Germline CDR1 reads SGHVS; CDR2 reads FNYEAQ. This CDR3 spans 16 amino acids. The CDR3 reads CASSLGVAGGTVGQFF. Written as DNA, the CDR3 is TGTGCCAGCAGCTTAGGGGTAGCGGGGGGGACCGTAGGGCAGTTCTTC.

The sample holds many counts of this clonotype. The CDR3: CASSLALVSGVGYNEQFF. The CDR3 coding sequence is TGCGCCAGCAGCTTGGCCCTGGTTAGCGGGGTAGGATACAATGAGCAGTTCTTC. The chain links TRBV5-1 to TRBJ2-1; 8 bases line up with TRBD2. Germline V gives CDR1 SGHRS, CDR2 YFSETQ. V lost 0 bases to trimming and J lost 4 bases; unmatched junction nucleotides: 12. CDR3 size: 18 residues.

In its sample, this clonotype was seen a few times. The rearrangement uses TRBV7-9 and TRBJ2-7; 7 nucleotides align to TRBD1. This CDR3 is built from 17 residues. In germline, CDR1 is SEHNR, CDR2 FQNEAQ (reference sequence). V shed 3 bases and J 0 bases; nucleotides not matched to a gene: 11. Here the CDR3 DNA reads TGTGCCAGCAGCTTCAGTTTCAGGGGGAGCCTCTCCTACGAGCAGTACTTC. Amino acids: CASSFSFRGSLSYEQYF. The full variable domain, completed using reference TRBV7-9 and TRBJ2-7, is DTGVSQNPRHKITKRGQNVTFRCDPISEHNRLYWYRQTLGQGPEFLTYFQNEAQLEKSRLLSDRFSAERPKGSFSTLEIQRTEQGDSAMYLCASSFSFRGSLSYEQYFGPGTRLTVT.

This clonotype was detected many times. The J gene is TRBJ1-5, the V gene TRBV6-2 or TRBV6-3; perhaps TRBD1 as D (5 bases). V was trimmed by 5 bases and J by 5 bases, leaving 10 bases between them. CDR3 length equals 13 residues. Germline V gene lookup returns CDR1 MNHEY and CDR2 SVGEGT. CDR3 protein: CASSGGRDQPQHF. CDR3 DNA sequence: TGTGCCAGCAGTGGGGGAAGGGATCAGCCCCAGCATTTT.

This clonotype is a singleton in its sample. The CDR3 bases are TGTGCCAGCAGCACACAGAGGAACACCGGGGAGCTGTTTTTT. It is translated as CASSTQRNTGELFF. The gene calls are TRBV5-6 and TRBJ2-2; no definite D call. The CDR3 sequence is 14 residues long. Trimming shortened V by 4 bases and J by 1 base, and 8 bases separated the two germline ends. Germline V gene data show CDR1 as SGHDT and CDR2 as YYEEEE.

The chain combines TRBV7-8 with TRBJ1-5; D call uncertain. Germline-derived CDR1 and CDR2 are SGHVS and FQNEAQ. V lost 1 base, J lost 7 bases, and 11 bases lay in between. CDR3 size: 14 residues. The CDR3 DNA follows: TGTGCCAGCAGCTTAGAGAGATTCTGGCAGCCCCAGCATTTT. This sequence encodes CASSLERFWQPQHF.

This clonotype was observed a handful of times. The chain carries TRBV5-1 and TRBJ2-3; a weak D match, TRBD1 (6 bases). The CDR3 has 14 amino acids. Germline V gives CDR1 SGHRS, CDR2 YFSETQ. V was clipped by 8 bases and J by 1 base, with 14 bases between them. In DNA form, the CDR3 reads TGCGCCAGTCTAAGGGGGTCCGGCACAGATACGCAGTATTTT. Its protein is CASLRGSGTDTQYF.

The rearrangement links TRBV27 to TRBJ1-6; 8 bases match TRBD1. Germline CDR1 is MNHEY and CDR2 is SMNVEV (reference sequence). The junction had 3 bases not matched to a gene; V was cut back by 5 bases and J by 9 bases. The CDR3 length is 13 residues. CDR3 in DNA: TGTGCCAGCAGTACCGACAGGGGTTCACCCCTCCACTTT. Residues: CASSTDRGSPLHF.

This clonotype was seen only a few times. CDR3 sequence reads: CASCFAGGTEAFF. The CDR3 DNA reads TGTGCCAGCTGTTTCGCCGGGGGCACTGAAGCTTTCTTT. J is TRBJ1-1 and V is TRBV6-2 or TRBV6-3; the D gene is possibly TRBD1 (5 bases). Germline-derived CDR1 and CDR2 are MNHEY and SVGEGT. V dropped 8 bases and J dropped 4 bases, with 14 bases sitting between them. This CDR3 spans 13 amino acids.

This clonotype was seen more than once but under ten times. The V and J genes are TRBV7-2 and TRBJ2-7; TRBD2 agrees at 13 bases. The CDR3 covers 15 residues. The germline CDR1 and CDR2 sequences are SGHTA and FQGNSA. Losses at the gene ends were 5 bases for V and 2 bases for J; bases not matched to a gene: 3. This CDR3 is CASSGGLAGTYEQYF. The CDR3 DNA sequence: TGTGCCAGCAGCGGGGGACTAGCGGGGACCTACGAGCAGTACTTC.

The genes are TRBV6-6 and TRBJ1-1; D uncertain. There are 17 residues in the CDR3. Deletions cut 2 bases from V and 0 bases from J, with 16 bases between. Germline CDR1 reads MNHNY; CDR2 reads SVGAGI (reference sequence). The DNA for the CDR3 is TGTGCCAGCAGTTACCCCGGTGTAGGCGCAATGAACACTGAAGCTTTCTTT. It specifies CASSYPGVGAMNTEAFF.

This clonotype was seen only a few times. This sequence joins TRBV4-1 and TRBJ2-2; unclear D gene. Germline CDR1 is MGHRA and CDR2 is YSYEKL. This CDR3 is 17 amino acids long. Trimming took off 0 bases at V and 0 bases at J, with 11 bases between the two ends. The CDR3 loop reads CASSQDGFRPNTGELFF. The CDR3 coding sequence is TGCGCCAGCAGCCAAGATGGGTTCAGGCCGAACACCGGGGAGCTGTTTTTT.

The rearrangement uses TRBV10-3 and TRBJ2-5; D is unclear. CDR1 and CDR2 (germline): ENHRY, SYGVKD. The CDR3 is 14 residues long. V dropped 0 bases and J dropped 1 base, with 6 bases sitting between them. The CDR3 DNA reads as TGTGCCATCAGTGAGTCGGGCAGCCAAGAGACCCAGTACTTC. It is translated as CAISESGSQETQYF.

This rearrangement joins TRBV24-1 to TRBJ2-2, with TRBD1 as a possible D gene (6 bases). Trimming left V 2 bases short and J 5 bases short, with 8 bases between. This CDR3 has 14 amino acids. The germline CDR1 and CDR2 sequences are KGHDR and SFDVKD. The CDR3 sequence is CATSDYRETGELFF. CDR3 sequence (DNA): TGTGCCACCAGTGATTACAGGGAAACCGGGGAGCTGTTTTTT.

This clonotype was observed a handful of times. The chain recombines TRBV11-2 with TRBJ2-5; 9 bases match TRBD2. Trimming took 3 bases from V and 4 from J; bases not matched to a gene: 9. Germline assignment: CDR1 SGHAT and CDR2 FQNNGV. The CDR3 extends over 16 amino acids. This CDR3 reads CASSFSGTSLGETQYF. CDR3 sequence (DNA): TGTGCCAGCAGCTTTTCGGGGACTAGCCTGGGAGAGACCCAGTACTTC.